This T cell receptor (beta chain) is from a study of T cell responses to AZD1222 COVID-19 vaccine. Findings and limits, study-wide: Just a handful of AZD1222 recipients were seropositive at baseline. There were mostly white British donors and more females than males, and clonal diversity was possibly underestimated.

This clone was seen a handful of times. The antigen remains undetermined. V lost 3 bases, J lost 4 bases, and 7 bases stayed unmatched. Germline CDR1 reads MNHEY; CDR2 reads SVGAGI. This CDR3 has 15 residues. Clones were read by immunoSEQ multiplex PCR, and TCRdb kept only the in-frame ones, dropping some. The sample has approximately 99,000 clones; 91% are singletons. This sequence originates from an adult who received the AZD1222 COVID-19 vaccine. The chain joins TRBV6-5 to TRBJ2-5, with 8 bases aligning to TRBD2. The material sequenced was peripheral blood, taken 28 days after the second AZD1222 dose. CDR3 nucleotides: TGTGCCAGCAGTTATGGGACCGGGAGGGCAGAGACCCAGTACTTC. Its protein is CASSYGTGRAETQYF.